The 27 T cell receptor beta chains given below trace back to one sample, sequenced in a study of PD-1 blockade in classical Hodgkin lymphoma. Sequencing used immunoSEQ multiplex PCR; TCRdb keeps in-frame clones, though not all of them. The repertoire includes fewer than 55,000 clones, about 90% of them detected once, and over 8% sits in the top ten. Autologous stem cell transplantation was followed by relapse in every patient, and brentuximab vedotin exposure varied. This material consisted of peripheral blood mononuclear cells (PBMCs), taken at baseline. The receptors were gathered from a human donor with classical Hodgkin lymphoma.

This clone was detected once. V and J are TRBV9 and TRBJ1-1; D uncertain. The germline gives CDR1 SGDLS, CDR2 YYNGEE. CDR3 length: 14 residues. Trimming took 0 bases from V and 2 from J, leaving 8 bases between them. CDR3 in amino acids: CASSVAGSNTEAFF. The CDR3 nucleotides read TGTGCCAGCAGCGTAGCGGGCAGCAACACTGAAGCTTTCTTT.

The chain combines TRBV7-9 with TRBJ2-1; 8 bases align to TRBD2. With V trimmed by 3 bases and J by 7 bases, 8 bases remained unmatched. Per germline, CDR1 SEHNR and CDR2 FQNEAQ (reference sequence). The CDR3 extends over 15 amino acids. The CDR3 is CASSFSETSGNEQFF. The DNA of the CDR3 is TGTGCCAGCAGCTTTTCCGAAACTAGCGGAAATGAGCAGTTCTTC.

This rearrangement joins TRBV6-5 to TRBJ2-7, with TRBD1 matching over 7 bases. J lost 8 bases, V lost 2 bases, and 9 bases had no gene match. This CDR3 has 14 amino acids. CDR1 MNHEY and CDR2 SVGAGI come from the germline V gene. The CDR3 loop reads CASSYRGRSLKQYF. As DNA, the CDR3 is TGTGCCAGCAGTTACAGGGGGCGAAGTCTAAAGCAGTACTTC.

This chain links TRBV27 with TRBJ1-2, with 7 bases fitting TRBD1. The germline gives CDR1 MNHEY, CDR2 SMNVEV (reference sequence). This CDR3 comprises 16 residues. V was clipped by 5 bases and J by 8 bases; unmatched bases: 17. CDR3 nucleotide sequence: TGTGCCAGCAGTCCCCGACAGGGCATGGGGATGATAGGCTACACCTTC. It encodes CASSPRQGMGMIGYTF.

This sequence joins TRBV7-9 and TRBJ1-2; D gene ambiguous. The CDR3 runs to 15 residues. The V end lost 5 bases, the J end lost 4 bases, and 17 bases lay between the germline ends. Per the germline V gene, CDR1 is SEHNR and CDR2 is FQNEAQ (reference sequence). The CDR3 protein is CASSGPNSSSYGYTF. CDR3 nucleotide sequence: TGTGCCAGCAGCGGGCCGAACAGTTCTAGCTATGGCTACACCTTC.

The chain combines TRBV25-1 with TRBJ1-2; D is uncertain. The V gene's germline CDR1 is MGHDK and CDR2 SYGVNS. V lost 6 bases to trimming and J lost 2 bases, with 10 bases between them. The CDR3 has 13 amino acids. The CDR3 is CASSEGRNYGYTF. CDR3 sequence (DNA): TGTGCCAGCAGCGAAGGACGGAACTATGGCTACACCTTC.

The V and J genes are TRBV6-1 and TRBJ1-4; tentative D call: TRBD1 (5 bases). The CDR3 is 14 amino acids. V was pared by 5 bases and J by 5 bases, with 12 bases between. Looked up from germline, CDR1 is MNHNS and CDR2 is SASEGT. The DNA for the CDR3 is TGTGCCAGCAGTACCCGACAGCAGAATGAAAAACTGTTTTTT. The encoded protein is CASSTRQQNEKLFF.

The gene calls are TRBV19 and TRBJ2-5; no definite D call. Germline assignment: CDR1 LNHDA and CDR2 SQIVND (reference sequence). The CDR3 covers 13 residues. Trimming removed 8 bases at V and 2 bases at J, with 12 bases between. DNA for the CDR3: TGTGCCAGTGGAGAGACGGTACAAGAGACCCAGTACTTC. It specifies CASGETVQETQYF. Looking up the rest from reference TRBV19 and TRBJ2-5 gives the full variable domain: DGGITQSPKYLFRKEGQNVTLSCEQNLNHDAMYWYRQDPGQGLRLIYYSQIVNDFQKGDIAEGYSVSREKKESFPLTVTSAQKNPTAFYLCASGETVQETQYFGPGTRLLVL.

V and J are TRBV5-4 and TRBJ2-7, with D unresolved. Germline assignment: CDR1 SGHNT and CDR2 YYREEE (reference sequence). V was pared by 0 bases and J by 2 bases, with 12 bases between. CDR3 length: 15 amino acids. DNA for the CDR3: TGTGCCAGCAGCTTGGGTACCCCACTCGCCTACGAGCAGTACTTC. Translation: CASSLGTPLAYEQYF.

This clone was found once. As DNA, the CDR3 is TGTGCCCATGGACTAGCGGGCCCCGCGAACACCGGGGAGCTGTTTTTT. Protein: CAHGLAGPANTGELFF. The chain uses TRBV27 and TRBJ2-2; TRBD2 aligns across 11 bases. This CDR3 contains 16 residues. The germline gives CDR1 MNHEY, CDR2 SMNVEV (reference sequence). With 11 bases clipped from V and 0 bases from J, the junction kept 8 bases outside the gene matches.

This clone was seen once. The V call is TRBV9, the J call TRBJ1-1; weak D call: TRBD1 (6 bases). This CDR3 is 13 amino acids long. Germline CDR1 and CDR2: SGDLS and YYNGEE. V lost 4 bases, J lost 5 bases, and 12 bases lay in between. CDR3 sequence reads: CASSPKGVTEAFF. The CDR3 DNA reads TGTGCCAGCAGCCCAAAGGGGGTTACTGAAGCTTTCTTT. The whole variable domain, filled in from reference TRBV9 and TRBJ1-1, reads DSGVTQTPKHLITATGQRVTLRCSPRSGDLSVYWYQQSLDQGLQFLIQYYNGEERAKGNILERFSAQQFPDLHSELNLSSLELGDSALYFCASSPKGVTEAFFGQGTRLTVV.

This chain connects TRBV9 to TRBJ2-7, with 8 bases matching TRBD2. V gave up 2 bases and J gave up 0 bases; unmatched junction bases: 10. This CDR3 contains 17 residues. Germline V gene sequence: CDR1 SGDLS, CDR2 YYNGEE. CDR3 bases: TGTGCCAGCAGCGTCCCGTCCATAGCGGGGAGCTCCTACGAGCAGTACTTC. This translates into CASSVPSIAGSSYEQYF.

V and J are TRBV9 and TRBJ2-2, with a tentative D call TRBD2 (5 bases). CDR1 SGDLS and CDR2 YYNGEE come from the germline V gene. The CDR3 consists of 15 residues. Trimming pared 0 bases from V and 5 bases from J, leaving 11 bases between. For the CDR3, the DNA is TGTGCCAGCAGCGTAGGCCTAGCCGCTACCGGGGAGCTGTTTTTT. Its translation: CASSVGLAATGELFF. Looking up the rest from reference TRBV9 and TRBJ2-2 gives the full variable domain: DSGVTQTPKHLITATGQRVTLRCSPRSGDLSVYWYQQSLDQGLQFLIQYYNGEERAKGNILERFSAQQFPDLHSELNLSSLELGDSALYFCASSVGLAATGELFFGEGSRLTVL.

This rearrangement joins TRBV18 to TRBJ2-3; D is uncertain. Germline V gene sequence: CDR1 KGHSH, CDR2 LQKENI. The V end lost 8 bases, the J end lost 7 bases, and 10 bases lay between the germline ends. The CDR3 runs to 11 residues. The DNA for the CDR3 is TGTGCCAGCCTCGATTTAAATACGCAGTATTTT. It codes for CASLDLNTQYF.

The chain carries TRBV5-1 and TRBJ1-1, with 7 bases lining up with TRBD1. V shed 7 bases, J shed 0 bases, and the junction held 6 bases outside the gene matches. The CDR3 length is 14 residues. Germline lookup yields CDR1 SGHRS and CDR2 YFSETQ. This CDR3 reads CASQPGQLNTEAFF. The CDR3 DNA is TGCGCCAGCCAACCGGGACAGCTGAACACTGAAGCTTTCTTT.

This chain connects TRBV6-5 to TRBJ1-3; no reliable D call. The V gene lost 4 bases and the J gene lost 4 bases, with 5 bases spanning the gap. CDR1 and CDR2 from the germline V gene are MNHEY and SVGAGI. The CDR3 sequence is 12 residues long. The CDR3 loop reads CASSSGGNTIYF. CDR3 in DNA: TGTGCCAGCAGTTCGGGGGGAAACACCATATATTTT.

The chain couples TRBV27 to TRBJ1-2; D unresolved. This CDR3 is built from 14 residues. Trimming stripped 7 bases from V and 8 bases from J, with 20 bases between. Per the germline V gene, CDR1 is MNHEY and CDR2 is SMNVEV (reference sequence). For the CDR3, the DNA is TGTGCCAGCACCCCGTTCGCAGGTGGCCACGGCTACACCTTC. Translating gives CASTPFAGGHGYTF.

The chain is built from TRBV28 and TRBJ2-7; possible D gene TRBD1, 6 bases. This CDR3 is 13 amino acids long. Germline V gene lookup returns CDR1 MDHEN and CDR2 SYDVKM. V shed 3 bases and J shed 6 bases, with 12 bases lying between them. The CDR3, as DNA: TGTGCCAGCAGTTTGGACAGTTTTCCCGAGCAGTACTTC. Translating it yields CASSLDSFPEQYF.

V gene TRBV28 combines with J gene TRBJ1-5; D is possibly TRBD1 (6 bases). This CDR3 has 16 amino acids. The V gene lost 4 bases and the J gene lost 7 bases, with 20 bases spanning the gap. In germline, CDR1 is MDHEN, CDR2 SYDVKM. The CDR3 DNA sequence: TGTGCCAGCAGTTCCTCCGGGGGGCGCCCCGGCCAGCCCCAGCATTTT. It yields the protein CASSSSGGRPGQPQHF. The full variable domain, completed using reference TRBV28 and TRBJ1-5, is DVKVTQSSRYLVKRTGEKVFLECVQDMDHENMFWYRQDPGLGLRLIYFSYDVKMKEKGDIPEGYSVSREKKERFSLILESASTNQTSMYLCASSSSGGRPGQPQHFGDGTRLSIL.

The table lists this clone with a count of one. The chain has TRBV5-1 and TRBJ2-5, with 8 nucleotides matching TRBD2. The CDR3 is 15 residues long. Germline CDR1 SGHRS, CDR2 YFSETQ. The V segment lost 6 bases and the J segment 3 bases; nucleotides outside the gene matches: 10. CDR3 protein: CASNIGAGVKETQYF. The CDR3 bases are TGCGCCAGCAACATCGGAGCGGGGGTTAAAGAGACCCAGTACTTC.

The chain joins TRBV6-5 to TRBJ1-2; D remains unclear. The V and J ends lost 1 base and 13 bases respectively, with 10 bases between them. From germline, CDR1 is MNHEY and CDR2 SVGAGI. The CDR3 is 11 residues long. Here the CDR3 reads CASSYFGVSTF. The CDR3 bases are TGTGCCAGCAGTTACTTCGGGGTCTCCACCTTC.

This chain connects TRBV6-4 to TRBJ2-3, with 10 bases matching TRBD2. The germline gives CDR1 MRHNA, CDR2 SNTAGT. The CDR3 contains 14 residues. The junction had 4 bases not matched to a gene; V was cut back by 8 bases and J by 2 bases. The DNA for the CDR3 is TGTGCCAGCCGAGCGGGAGGGCCCACAGATACGCAGTATTTT. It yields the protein CASRAGGPTDTQYF.

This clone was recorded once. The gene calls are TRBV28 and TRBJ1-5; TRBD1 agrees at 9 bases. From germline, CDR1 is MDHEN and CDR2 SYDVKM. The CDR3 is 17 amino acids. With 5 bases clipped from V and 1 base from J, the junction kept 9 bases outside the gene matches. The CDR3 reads CASSTHRGQWSNQPQHF. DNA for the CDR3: TGTGCCAGCAGTACACACAGGGGGCAGTGGAGCAATCAGCCCCAGCATTTT.

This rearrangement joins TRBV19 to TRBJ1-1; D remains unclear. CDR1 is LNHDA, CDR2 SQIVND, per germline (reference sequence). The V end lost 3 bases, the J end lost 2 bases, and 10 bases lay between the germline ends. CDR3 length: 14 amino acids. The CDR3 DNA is TGTGCCAGTAGTATTCTGGCGGATAACACTGAAGCTTTCTTT. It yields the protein CASSILADNTEAFF.

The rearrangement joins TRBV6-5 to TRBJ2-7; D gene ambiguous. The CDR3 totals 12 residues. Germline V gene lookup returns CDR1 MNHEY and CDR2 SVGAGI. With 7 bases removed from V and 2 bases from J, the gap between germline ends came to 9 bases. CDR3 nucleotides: TGTGCCAGCAAGGGCGGACCCTACGAGCAGTACTTC. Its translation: CASKGGPYEQYF.

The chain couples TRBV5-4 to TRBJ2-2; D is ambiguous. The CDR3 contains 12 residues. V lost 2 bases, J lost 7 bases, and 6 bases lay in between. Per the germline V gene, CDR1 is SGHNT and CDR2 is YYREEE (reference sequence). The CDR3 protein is CASSFNYGELFF. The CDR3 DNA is TGTGCCAGCAGCTTTAACTACGGGGAGCTGTTTTTT.

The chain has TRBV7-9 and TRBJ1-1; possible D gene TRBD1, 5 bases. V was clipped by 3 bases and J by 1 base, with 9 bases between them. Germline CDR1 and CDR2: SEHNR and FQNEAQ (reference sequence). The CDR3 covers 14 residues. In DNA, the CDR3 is TGTGCCAGCAGCTTGGGACCGCAGAACACTGAAGCTTTCTTT. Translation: CASSLGPQNTEAFF.